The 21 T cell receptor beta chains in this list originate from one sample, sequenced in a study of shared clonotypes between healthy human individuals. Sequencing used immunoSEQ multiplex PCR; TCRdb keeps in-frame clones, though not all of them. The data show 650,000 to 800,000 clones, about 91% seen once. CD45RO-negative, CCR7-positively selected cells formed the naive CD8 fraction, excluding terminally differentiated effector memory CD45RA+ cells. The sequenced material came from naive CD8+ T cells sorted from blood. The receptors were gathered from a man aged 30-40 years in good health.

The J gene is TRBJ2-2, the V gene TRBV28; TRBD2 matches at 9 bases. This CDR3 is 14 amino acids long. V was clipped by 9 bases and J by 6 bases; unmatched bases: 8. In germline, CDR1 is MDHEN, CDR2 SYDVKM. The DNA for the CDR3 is TGTGCCAGTATGGGGATAGCGGGGGCCGGGGAGCTGTTTTTT. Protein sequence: CASMGIAGAGELFF.

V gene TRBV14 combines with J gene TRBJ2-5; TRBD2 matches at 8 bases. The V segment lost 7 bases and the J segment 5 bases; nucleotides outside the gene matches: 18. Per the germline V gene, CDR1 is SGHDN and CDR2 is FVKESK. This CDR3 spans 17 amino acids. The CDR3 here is CASTNGRGGPLFETQYF. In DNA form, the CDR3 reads TGTGCCAGCACGAACGGGAGGGGGGGACCCCTTTTTGAGACCCAGTACTTC.

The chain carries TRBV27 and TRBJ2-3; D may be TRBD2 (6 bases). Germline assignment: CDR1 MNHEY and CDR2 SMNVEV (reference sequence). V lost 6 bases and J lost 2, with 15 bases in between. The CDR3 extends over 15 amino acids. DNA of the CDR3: TGTGCCAGCAGCCCCCCCCTAGCGACCACAGATACGCAGTATTTT. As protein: CASSPPLATTDTQYF.

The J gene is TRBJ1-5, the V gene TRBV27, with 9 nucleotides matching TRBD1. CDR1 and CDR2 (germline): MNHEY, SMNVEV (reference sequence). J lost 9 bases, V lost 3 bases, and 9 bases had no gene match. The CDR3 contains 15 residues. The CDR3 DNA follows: TGTGCCAGCAGTTTCGACAGGGGGTCTGGGCGGCCCCAGCATTTT. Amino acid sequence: CASSFDRGSGRPQHF.

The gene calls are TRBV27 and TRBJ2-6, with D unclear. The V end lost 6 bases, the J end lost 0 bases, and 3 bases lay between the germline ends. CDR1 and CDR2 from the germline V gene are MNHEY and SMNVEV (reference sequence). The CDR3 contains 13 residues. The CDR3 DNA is TGTGCCAGCAGGCCCTCTGGGGCCAACGTCCTGACTTTC. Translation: CASRPSGANVLTF.

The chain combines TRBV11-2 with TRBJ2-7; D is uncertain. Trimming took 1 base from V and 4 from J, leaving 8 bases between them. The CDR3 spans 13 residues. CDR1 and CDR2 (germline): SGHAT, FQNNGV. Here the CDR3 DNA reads TGTGCCAGCAGCTTAGGCCCGAAATACGAGCAGTACTTC. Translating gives CASSLGPKYEQYF.

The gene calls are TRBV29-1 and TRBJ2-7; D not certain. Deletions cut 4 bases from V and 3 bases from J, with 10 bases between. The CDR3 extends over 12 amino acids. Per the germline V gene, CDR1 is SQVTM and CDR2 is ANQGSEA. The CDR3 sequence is CSVGDLGYEQYF. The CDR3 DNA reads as TGCAGCGTTGGTGATCTCGGCTACGAGCAGTACTTC.

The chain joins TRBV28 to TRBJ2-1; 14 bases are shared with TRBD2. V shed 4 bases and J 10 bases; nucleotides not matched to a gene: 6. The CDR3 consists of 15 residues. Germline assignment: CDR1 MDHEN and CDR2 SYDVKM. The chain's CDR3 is CASSSRLAGGLEQFF. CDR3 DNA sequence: TGTGCCAGCAGTTCTCGACTAGCGGGAGGGTTGGAGCAGTTCTTC. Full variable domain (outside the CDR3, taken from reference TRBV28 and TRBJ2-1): DVKVTQSSRYLVKRTGEKVFLECVQDMDHENMFWYRQDPGLGLRLIYFSYDVKMKEKGDIPEGYSVSREKKERFSLILESASTNQTSMYLCASSSRLAGGLEQFFGPGTRLTVL.

The CDR3 here is CASSLVGGAGGTYEQYF. As DNA, the CDR3 is TGTGCCAGCAGCTTAGTGGGTGGGGCAGGGGGAACCTACGAGCAGTACTTC. V and J are TRBV7-9 and TRBJ2-7, with TRBD1 matching 7 bases. Losses at the gene ends were 1 base for V and 2 bases for J; bases not matched to a gene: 11. Germline V lookup: CDR1 SEHNR, CDR2 FQNEAQ (reference sequence). The CDR3 loop spans 17 amino acids.

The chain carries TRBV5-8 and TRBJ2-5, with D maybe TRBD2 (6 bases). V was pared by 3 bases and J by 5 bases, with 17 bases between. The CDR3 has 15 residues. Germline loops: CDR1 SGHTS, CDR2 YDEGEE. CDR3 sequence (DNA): TGTGCCAGCAGCTCTTACCCAGGGAGGCCGGAGACCCAGTACTTC. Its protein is CASSSYPGRPETQYF.

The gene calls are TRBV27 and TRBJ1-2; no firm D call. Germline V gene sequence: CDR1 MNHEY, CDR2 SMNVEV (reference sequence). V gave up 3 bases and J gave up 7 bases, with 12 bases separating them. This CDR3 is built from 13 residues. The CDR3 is CASSLYSGIGYTF. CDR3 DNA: TGTGCCAGCAGTTTGTATAGTGGAATTGGCTACACCTTC.

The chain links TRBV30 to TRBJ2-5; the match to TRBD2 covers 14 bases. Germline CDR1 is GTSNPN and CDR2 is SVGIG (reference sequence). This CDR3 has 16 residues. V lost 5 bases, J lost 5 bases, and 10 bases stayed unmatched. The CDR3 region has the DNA TGTGCCTGGGGCGGACTAGCGGGAGGTCTTTTGGAGACCCAGTACTTC. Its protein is CAWGGLAGGLLETQYF. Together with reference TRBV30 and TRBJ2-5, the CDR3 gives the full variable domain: SQTIHQWPATLVQPVGSPLSLECTVEGTSNPNLYWYRQAAGRGLQLLFYSVGIGQISSEVPQNLSASRPQDRQFILSSKKLLLSDSGFYLCAWGGLAGGLLETQYFGPGTRLLVL.

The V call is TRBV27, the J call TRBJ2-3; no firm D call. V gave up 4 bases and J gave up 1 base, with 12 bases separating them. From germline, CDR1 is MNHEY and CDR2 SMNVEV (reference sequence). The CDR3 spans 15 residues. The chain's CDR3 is CASSYVERGTDTQYF. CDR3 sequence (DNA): TGTGCCAGCAGTTATGTGGAAAGGGGCACAGATACGCAGTATTTT.

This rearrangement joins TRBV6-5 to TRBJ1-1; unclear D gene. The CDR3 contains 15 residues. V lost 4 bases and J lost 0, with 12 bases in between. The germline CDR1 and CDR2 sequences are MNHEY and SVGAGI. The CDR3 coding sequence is TGTGCCAGCAGTTTGGGTCCCTTGATGAACACTGAAGCTTTCTTT. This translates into CASSLGPLMNTEAFF.

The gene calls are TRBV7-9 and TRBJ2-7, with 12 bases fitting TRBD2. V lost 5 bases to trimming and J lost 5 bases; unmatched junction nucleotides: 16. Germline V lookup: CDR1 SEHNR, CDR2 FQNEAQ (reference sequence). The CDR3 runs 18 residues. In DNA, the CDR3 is TGTGCCAGCAGCGACGACAGTCAAGGACTAGCGGGATTCCACGAGCAGTACTTC. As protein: CASSDDSQGLAGFHEQYF.

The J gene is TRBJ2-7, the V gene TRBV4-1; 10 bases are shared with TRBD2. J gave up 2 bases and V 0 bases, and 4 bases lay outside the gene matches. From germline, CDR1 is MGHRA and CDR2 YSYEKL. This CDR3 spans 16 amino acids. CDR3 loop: CASSQEKTSGTYEQYF. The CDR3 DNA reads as TGCGCCAGCAGCCAAGAGAAAACTAGCGGGACCTACGAGCAGTACTTC.

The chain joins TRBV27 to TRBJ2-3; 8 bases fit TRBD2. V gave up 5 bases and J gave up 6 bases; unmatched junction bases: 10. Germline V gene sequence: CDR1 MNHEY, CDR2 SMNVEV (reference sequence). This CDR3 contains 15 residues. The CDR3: CASSAGTRGVDTQYF. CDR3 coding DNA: TGTGCCAGCAGTGCCGGGACTAGGGGGGTCGATACGCAGTATTTT.

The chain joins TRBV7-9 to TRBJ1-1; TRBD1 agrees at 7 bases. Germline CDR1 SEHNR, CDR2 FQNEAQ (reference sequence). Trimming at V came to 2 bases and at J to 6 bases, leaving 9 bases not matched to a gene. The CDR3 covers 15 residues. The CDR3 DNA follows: TGTGCCAGCAGCTTATCGACAGGGTTAAGGTCTGAAGCTTTCTTT. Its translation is CASSLSTGLRSEAFF.

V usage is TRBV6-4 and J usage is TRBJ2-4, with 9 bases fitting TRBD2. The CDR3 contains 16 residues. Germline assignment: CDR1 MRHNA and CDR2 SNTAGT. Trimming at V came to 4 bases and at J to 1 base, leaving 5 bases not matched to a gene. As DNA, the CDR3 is TGTGCCAGCAGTGGGGGGACTAGCAGTGCCAAAAACATTCAGTACTTC. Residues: CASSGGTSSAKNIQYF.

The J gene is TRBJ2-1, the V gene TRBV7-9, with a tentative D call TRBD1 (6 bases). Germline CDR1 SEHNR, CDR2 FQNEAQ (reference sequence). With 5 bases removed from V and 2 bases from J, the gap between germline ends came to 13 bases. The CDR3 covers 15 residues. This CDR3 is CASSLGHATYNEQFF. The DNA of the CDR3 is TGTGCCAGCAGCCTGGGACACGCCACCTACAATGAGCAGTTCTTC.

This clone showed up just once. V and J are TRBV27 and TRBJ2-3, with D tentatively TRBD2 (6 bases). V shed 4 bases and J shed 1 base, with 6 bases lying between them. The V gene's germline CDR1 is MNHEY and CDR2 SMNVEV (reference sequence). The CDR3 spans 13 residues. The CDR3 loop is CASSWGGTDTQYF. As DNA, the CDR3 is TGTGCCAGCAGTTGGGGGGGCACAGATACGCAGTATTTT.